These T cell receptor beta chains were read from a single sample in a study of OX40 agonist ivuxolimab in advanced cancers. Data came from immunoSEQ multiplex PCR; TCRdb stores just in-frame clones and leaves some out. This sample has about 28,000 clones, with less than 90% found just once. The specimen comprised CD4+ or CD8+ T cells sorted from blood, sampled in a trial of the OX40 agonist ivuxolimab. The receptors derive from an adult with an advanced solid tumor such as melanoma, head and neck, liver or kidney cancer. Each CDR3 is given with its conserved first and last residue. Fields, in order: CDR3 DNA, CDR3 protein, V gene, J gene, D gene, clone size. D genes are given only for firm matches. Clone size is not always given. Where it is, it says once, few, many or a class for expanded clones.

DNA: TGTGCCAGCAGCCACTTAGCGGGAATTCGCTACAATGAGCAGTTCTTC
CDR3: CASSHLAGIRYNEQFF
V: TRBV14
J: TRBJ2-1
D: TRBD2
size: NA

DNA: TGTGCCAGCAGTTTGATTACGGCGGGTAAGAGCACTGAAGCTTTCTTT
CDR3: CASSLITAGKSTEAFF
V: TRBV28
J: TRBJ1-1
D: NA
size: NA

DNA: TGTGCCAGCAGCCCCGGACAGGAACAAGAGACCCAGTACTTC
CDR3: CASSPGQEQETQYF
V: TRBV6-6
J: TRBJ2-5
D: TRBD1
size: NA

DNA: TGTGCCAGCAGCGAGTGGACAGGGGGCACCGGGGAGCTGTTTTTT
CDR3: CASSEWTGGTGELFF
V: TRBV2
J: TRBJ2-2
D: TRBD1
size: NA

DNA: TGTGCCAGTAGTTTAGACAGGACCTCTGGAAACACCATATATTTT
CDR3: CASSLDRTSGNTIYF
V: TRBV19
J: TRBJ1-3
D: NA
size: NA

DNA: TGTGCCAGCAGCTTAGCCAGCGGCGCGACTAGCCCCTACGAGCAGTACTTC
CDR3: CASSLASGATSPYEQYF
V: TRBV7-6
J: TRBJ2-7
D: TRBD2
size: NA

DNA: TGTGCCAGCAGCCCCGGTGTTGGGGGCTACACTGAAGCTTTCTTT
CDR3: CASSPGVGGYTEAFF
V: TRBV13
J: TRBJ1-1
D: NA
size: once

DNA: TGTGCCAGCAGCTGGGATAGCGGGGGGGCCTCTGAGCAGTTCTTC
CDR3: CASSWDSGGASEQFF
V: TRBV5-4
J: TRBJ2-1
D: TRBD2
size: NA

DNA: TGTGCCACTACCGGGACAGTCTCCTACGAGCAGTACTTC
CDR3: CATTGTVSYEQYF
V: TRBV19
J: TRBJ2-7
D: TRBD1
size: NA

DNA: TGTGCCAGCAGCTTAGGCAGCCATAGCAATCAGCCCCAGCATTTT
CDR3: CASSLGSHSNQPQHF
V: TRBV7-2
J: TRBJ1-5
D: NA
size: NA

DNA: TGTGCCAGCAGCGTAGCGGCAGGGGGAGGTCAGCCCCAGCATTTT
CDR3: CASSVAAGGGQPQHF
V: TRBV9
J: TRBJ1-5
D: TRBD1
size: NA

DNA: TGCGCCAGCAGCTTCTCCGGGCAACCTTACGAGCAGTACTTC
CDR3: CASSFSGQPYEQYF
V: TRBV5-1
J: TRBJ2-7
D: NA
size: NA

DNA: TGTGCCAGCAGTTTTGAGGGGGGCTATTACACCGGGGAGCTGTTTTTT
CDR3: CASSFEGGYYTGELFF
V: TRBV28
J: TRBJ2-2
D: NA
size: NA

DNA: TGTGCCAGCGGCCCCGGGGGGGACAGGGACTATGGCTACACCTTC
CDR3: CASGPGGDRDYGYTF
V: TRBV9
J: TRBJ1-2
D: TRBD1
size: NA

DNA: TGTGCCAGCAGTGTCCCACCTGGCCGCGACGATAGGACTGAAGCTTTCTTT
CDR3: CASSVPPGRDDRTEAFF
V: TRBV11-3
J: TRBJ1-1
D: NA
size: NA

DNA: TGCGCCAGCAGTGGGAGAGGGGGTGATGAAAAACTGTTTTTT
CDR3: CASSGRGGDEKLFF
V: TRBV10-1
J: TRBJ1-4
D: NA
size: NA

DNA: TGTGCCAGCAGTGACCCAGGGGAGGAAGCTTTCTTT
CDR3: CASSDPGEEAFF
V: TRBV6-4
J: TRBJ1-1
D: NA
size: NA

DNA: TGTGCCAGCAGTTCAAAGACGGACAGGGAGGCCTATGGCTACACCTTC
CDR3: CASSSKTDREAYGYTF
V: TRBV27
J: TRBJ1-2
D: TRBD1
size: NA

DNA: TGTGCCAGCACTCCGGAAACTAGCGGGGGGAGCCATGAGCAGTTCTTC
CDR3: CASTPETSGGSHEQFF
V: TRBV7-9
J: TRBJ2-1
D: TRBD2
size: NA

DNA: TGTGCCAGTAGTTTATTAACAGGACTCTATGGCTACACCTTC
CDR3: CASSLLTGLYGYTF
V: TRBV19
J: TRBJ1-2
D: NA
size: NA

DNA: TGTGCCAGCAGCCCCGGAGCAGCGGGGGTCACAGATACGCAGTATTTT
CDR3: CASSPGAAGVTDTQYF
V: TRBV7-6
J: TRBJ2-3
D: TRBD2
size: medium-sized

DNA: TGTGCCAGTAGTATTGGACAATACTTGGGCAATGAGCAGTTCTTC
CDR3: CASSIGQYLGNEQFF
V: TRBV19
J: TRBJ2-1
D: NA
size: few

DNA: TGCGCCAGCAGCTTTTCAGAGTACAATGAGCAGTTCTTC
CDR3: CASSFSEYNEQFF
V: TRBV5-1
J: TRBJ2-1
D: NA
size: NA

DNA: TGTGCCAGCAGCTTAGAACCCCCCGAAGATACGCAGTATTTT
CDR3: CASSLEPPEDTQYF
V: TRBV7-9
J: TRBJ2-3
D: NA
size: medium-sized

DNA: TGTGCCAGCAGCTTGGACAGGGCGGTCGACGAGCAGTACTTC
CDR3: CASSLDRAVDEQYF
V: TRBV7-9
J: TRBJ2-7
D: TRBD1
size: NA

DNA: TGTGCCAGCAGTTACTCGACTCTATCCTCCTACGAGCAGTACTTC
CDR3: CASSYSTLSSYEQYF
V: TRBV6-5
J: TRBJ2-7
D: NA
size: NA

DNA: TGTGCCAGCAGTGAGTGGGGACAACCTTCTGACGAGCAGTACTTC
CDR3: CASSEWGQPSDEQYF
V: TRBV27
J: TRBJ2-7
D: NA
size: NA

DNA: TGTGCCAGCAGCTTAGGCGCAGGCGTTTACGAGCAGTACTTC
CDR3: CASSLGAGVYEQYF
V: TRBV13
J: TRBJ2-7
D: NA
size: NA

DNA: TGTGCCAGCAGCTTGGGGGGACCTTACTATGGCTACACCTTC
CDR3: CASSLGGPYYGYTF
V: TRBV5-6
J: TRBJ1-2
D: NA
size: NA

DNA: NA
CDR3: CASSPHWGGGTDTQYF
V: TRBV21-1
J: TRBJ2-3
D: NA
size: NA

DNA: TGCGCCAGCAGCCTACCGGGCGGGACCTATGGCTACACCTTC
CDR3: CASSLPGGTYGYTF
V: TRBV5-1
J: TRBJ1-2
D: NA
size: medium-sized

DNA: TGTGCCAGCAGTACTTTCTCCTACGAGCAGTACTTC
CDR3: CASSTFSYEQYF
V: TRBV6-4
J: TRBJ2-7
D: NA
size: NA

DNA: TGTGCCAGTAGTTTTGGCGTCTCCTACGAGCAGTACTTC
CDR3: CASSFGVSYEQYF
V: TRBV19
J: TRBJ2-7
D: NA
size: NA

DNA: TGTGCCAGCAGGCAGGGGAGCACTGGAAACACCATATATTTT
CDR3: CASRQGSTGNTIYF
V: TRBV25-1
J: TRBJ1-3
D: NA
size: NA

DNA: TGTGCCAGCAGCCAGGGGAATGAAAAACTGTTTTTT
CDR3: CASSQGNEKLFF
V: TRBV11-2
J: TRBJ1-4
D: NA
size: NA

DNA: TGCGCCAGCCGGACGGCGTACCGGGAGTCCTATAATTCACCCCTCCACTTT
CDR3: CASRTAYRESYNSPLHF
V: TRBV5-1
J: TRBJ1-6
D: NA
size: NA

DNA: TGTGCCAGCAGTTACTCGATCGGGGGAACTGAAGCTTTCTTT
CDR3: CASSYSIGGTEAFF
V: TRBV6-5
J: TRBJ1-1
D: NA
size: NA

DNA: TGTGCCAGCGGCAATGGACTAGCGGGAGCAGGTTATACGCAGTATTTT
CDR3: CASGNGLAGAGYTQYF
V: TRBV5-4
J: TRBJ2-3
D: TRBD2
size: NA

DNA: TGTGCCAGCAGCCCAGGACATACCGAGCAGTACTTC
CDR3: CASSPGHTEQYF
V: TRBV7-6
J: TRBJ2-7
D: NA
size: NA

DNA: TGTGCCAGCAGTCCCGGGGCGGGAGGGTACTACAATGAGCAGTTCTTC
CDR3: CASSPGAGGYYNEQFF
V: TRBV27
J: TRBJ2-1
D: TRBD2
size: NA

DNA: TGTGCCAGCAGTTACTCGAGGGCAGTGGCTTTTGAAGCTTTCTTT
CDR3: CASSYSRAVAFEAFF
V: TRBV6-5
J: TRBJ1-1
D: NA
size: NA

DNA: TGCGCCAGCAGCCAAGATCGGGTGGCGAAGAGGTACTTC
CDR3: CASSQDRVAKRYF
V: TRBV4-3
J: TRBJ2-7
D: NA
size: NA

DNA: TGTGCCAGCAGTCAGACAGGGAGGGTTAACACTGAAGCTTTCTTT
CDR3: CASSQTGRVNTEAFF
V: TRBV27
J: TRBJ1-1
D: TRBD1
size: NA

DNA: TGTGCCTGGAGTGAGGGACTAGATGTCGGGGAGCTGTTTTTT
CDR3: CAWSEGLDVGELFF
V: TRBV30
J: TRBJ2-2
D: TRBD2
size: few

DNA: TGTGCCAGCAGCCTCCTTGGGACAGGGGGTAGCGAGCAGTACTTC
CDR3: CASSLLGTGGSEQYF
V: TRBV6-1
J: TRBJ2-7
D: TRBD1
size: NA

DNA: TGTGCCAGCAGCTGGACAGGGGGCTACGAGCAGTACTTC
CDR3: CASSWTGGYEQYF
V: TRBV7-9
J: TRBJ2-7
D: TRBD1
size: once

DNA: TGTGCCAGCAGCTTCTATGAGGGGGGTTCAGATACGCAGTATTTT
CDR3: CASSFYEGGSDTQYF
V: TRBV11-3
J: TRBJ2-3
D: NA
size: NA

DNA: TGTGCCAGCAGTCCCGTCGGGAACACTGAAGCTTTCTTT
CDR3: CASSPVGNTEAFF
V: TRBV27
J: TRBJ1-1
D: NA
size: NA

DNA: TGTGCCAGCAGGCCCCCAGCGGGGGGTACAGATACGCAGTATTTT
CDR3: CASRPPAGGTDTQYF
V: TRBV9
J: TRBJ2-3
D: TRBD2
size: NA

DNA: TGCGCCAGCAGCCAAGGACCCGGGGAGCTGTTTTTT
CDR3: CASSQGPGELFF
V: TRBV4-1
J: TRBJ2-2
D: NA
size: NA

DNA: TGTGCCAGCAGCACAGAGAACACTGAAGCTTTCTTT
CDR3: CASSTENTEAFF
V: TRBV9
J: TRBJ1-1
D: NA
size: NA

DNA: TGTGCCAGTAGTAGGACGGCCGCAAAGACCCAGTACTTC
CDR3: CASSRTAAKTQYF
V: TRBV19
J: TRBJ2-5
D: NA
size: medium-sized

DNA: TGTGCCAGCAGCCCGGGGACTTTTAACACCGGGGAGCTGTTTTTT
CDR3: CASSPGTFNTGELFF
V: TRBV27
J: TRBJ2-2
D: NA
size: NA

DNA: TGTGCCAGCATGTGGACCGGGGAGCTGTTTTTT
CDR3: CASMWTGELFF
V: TRBV6-5
J: TRBJ2-2
D: NA
size: NA

DNA: TGCAGCGTTGATAGGCCGGGAAGTGGGGGGCAGTACTTC
CDR3: CSVDRPGSGGQYF
V: TRBV29-1
J: TRBJ2-7
D: NA
size: NA

DNA: TGTGCCAGCAGTGGGCTTAATTCACCCCTCCACTTT
CDR3: CASSGLNSPLHF
V: TRBV5-6
J: TRBJ1-6
D: NA
size: NA

DNA: TGTGCCAGCAGCCAATGGGGTTGGGAGACCCAGTACTTC
CDR3: CASSQWGWETQYF
V: TRBV14
J: TRBJ2-5
D: NA
size: NA

DNA: TGTGCCAGCAGCGTAGCCGCGTCCGGGGCGGTTCCCCCATGGGTTGGCTACACCTTC
CDR3: CASSVAASGAVPPWVGYTF
V: TRBV9
J: TRBJ1-2
D: NA
size: once